This T cell receptor beta chain was found in a study of blood T cell repertoires in COVID-19. The sample holds one count of this clone. Germline assignment: CDR1 MDHEN and CDR2 SYDVKM. The J segment lost 4 bases and the V segment lost 3 bases, leaving 4 bases of the junction unmatched. This CDR3 is 14 amino acids long. Donors were grouped by their self-reported clinical history. The table came from immunoSEQ multiplex PCR; TCRdb's copy has only in-frame clones and leaves some out. The sample contains about 440,000 clones, nearly 90% of which appear only once. This TCR derives from a woman under 30 with acute COVID-19. This chain uses TRBV28 with TRBJ2-7; 9 bases align to TRBD1. Source material: PBMCs or T cells enriched from blood (not recorded which). CDR3 coding DNA: TGTGCCAGCAGTTTTGACAGGGGGTCATACGAGCAGTACTTC. It codes for CASSFDRGSYEQYF.